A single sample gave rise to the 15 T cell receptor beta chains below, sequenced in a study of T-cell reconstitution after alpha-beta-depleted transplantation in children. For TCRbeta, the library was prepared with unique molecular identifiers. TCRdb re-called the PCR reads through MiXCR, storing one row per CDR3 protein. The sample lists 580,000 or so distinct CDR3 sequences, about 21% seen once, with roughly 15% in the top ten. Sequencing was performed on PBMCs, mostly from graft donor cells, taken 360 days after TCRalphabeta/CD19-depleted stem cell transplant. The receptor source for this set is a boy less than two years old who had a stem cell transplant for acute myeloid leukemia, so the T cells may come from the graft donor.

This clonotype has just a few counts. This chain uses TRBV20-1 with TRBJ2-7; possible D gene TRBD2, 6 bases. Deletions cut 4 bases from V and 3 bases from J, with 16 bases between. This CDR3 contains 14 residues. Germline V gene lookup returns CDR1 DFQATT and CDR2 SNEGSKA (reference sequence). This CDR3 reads CSATSTDGSYEQYF. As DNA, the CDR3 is TGCAGTGCTACCTCAACGGACGGGAGCTACGAGCAGTACTTC.

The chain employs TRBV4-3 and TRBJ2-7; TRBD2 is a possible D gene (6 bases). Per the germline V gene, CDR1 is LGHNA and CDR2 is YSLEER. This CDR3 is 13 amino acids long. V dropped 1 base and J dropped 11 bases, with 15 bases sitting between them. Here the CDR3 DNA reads TGCGCCAGCAGCCAAGCGGTATGGGAGGAGGAGTACTTC. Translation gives CASSQAVWEEEYF.

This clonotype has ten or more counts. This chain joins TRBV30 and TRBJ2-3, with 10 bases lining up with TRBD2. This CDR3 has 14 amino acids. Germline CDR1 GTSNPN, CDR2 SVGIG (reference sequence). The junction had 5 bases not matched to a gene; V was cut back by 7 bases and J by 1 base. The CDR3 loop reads CALGLAERTDTQYF. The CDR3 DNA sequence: TGTGCCTTAGGACTAGCGGAGCGCACAGATACGCAGTATTTT.

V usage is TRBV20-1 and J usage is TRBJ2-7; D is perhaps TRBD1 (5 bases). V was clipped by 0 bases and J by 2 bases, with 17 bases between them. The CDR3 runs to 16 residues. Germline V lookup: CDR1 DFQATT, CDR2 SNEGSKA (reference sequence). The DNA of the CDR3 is TGCAGTGCTAGAGATCAGGGCCCCGACAGACCCTACGAGCAGTACGTC. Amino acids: CSARDQGPDRPYEQYV.

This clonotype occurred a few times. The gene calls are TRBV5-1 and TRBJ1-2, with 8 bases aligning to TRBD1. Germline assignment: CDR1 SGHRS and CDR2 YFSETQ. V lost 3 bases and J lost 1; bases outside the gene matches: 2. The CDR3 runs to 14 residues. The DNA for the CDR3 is TGCGCCAGCAGCTGGGGACAGGATAACTATGGCTACACCTTC. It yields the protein CASSWGQDNYGYTF.

The DNA of the CDR3 is TGCAGTGCCAGGGGACAGGAATACAATGAGCAGTTCTTC. It translates to CSARGQEYNEQFF. The chain combines TRBV20-1 with TRBJ2-1, with TRBD1 matching 8 bases. V gave up 6 bases and J gave up 4 bases; unmatched junction bases: 5. Germline-derived CDR1 and CDR2 are DFQATT and SNEGSKA (reference sequence). The CDR3 spans 13 residues.

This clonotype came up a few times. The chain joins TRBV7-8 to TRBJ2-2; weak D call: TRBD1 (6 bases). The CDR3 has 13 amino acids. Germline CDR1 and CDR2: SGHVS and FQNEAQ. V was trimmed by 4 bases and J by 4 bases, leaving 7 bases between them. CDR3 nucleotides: TGTGCCAGCAGCTCAGGGGTCACCGGGGAGCTGTTTTTT. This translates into CASSSGVTGELFF.

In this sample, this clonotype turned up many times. In DNA, the CDR3 is TGCGCCAGCAGCTTGGGAGAGGTTAGACCTGAAGCTTTCTTT. Its protein product is CASSLGEVRPEAFF. The chain joins TRBV5-1 to TRBJ1-1; no clear D gene. Per germline, CDR1 SGHRS and CDR2 YFSETQ. This CDR3 region has 14 residues. Trimming stripped 0 bases from V and 6 bases from J, with 12 bases between. Full variable domain (outside the CDR3, taken from reference TRBV5-1 and TRBJ1-1): KAGVTQTPRYLIKTRGQQVTLSCSPISGHRSVSWYQQTPGQGLQFLFEYFSETQRNKGNFPGRFSGRQFSNSRSEMNVSTLELGDSALYLCASSLGEVRPEAFFGQGTRLTVV.

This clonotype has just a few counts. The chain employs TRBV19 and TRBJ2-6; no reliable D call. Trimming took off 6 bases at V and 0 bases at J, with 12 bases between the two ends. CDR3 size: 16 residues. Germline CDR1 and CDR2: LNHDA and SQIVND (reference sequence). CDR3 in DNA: TGTGCCAGTAGCCCCTTTCCCCGCTCTGGGGCCAACGTCCTGACTTTC. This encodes CASSPFPRSGANVLTF.

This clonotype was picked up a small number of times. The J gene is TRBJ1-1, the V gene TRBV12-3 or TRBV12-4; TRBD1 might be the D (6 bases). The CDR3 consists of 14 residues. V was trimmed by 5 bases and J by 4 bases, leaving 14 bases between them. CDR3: CASSPARGGTEAFF. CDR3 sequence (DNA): TGTGCCAGCAGTCCCGCCAGGGGCGGCACTGAAGCTTTCTTT.

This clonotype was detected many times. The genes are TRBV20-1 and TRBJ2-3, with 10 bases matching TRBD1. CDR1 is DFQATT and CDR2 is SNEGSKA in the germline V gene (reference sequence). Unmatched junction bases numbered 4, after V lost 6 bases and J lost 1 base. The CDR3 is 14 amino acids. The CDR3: CSAPTGGRTDTQYF. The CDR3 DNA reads TGCAGTGCCCCGACAGGGGGCCGCACAGATACGCAGTATTTT.

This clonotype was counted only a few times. CDR3 bases: TGCGCCAGCAGCCAAGGTCCGGGGGAAGGCTACGAGCAGTACTTC. Translating gives CASSQGPGEGYEQYF. The chain carries TRBV4-3 and TRBJ2-7, with a tentative D call TRBD2 (6 bases). V was clipped by 1 base and J by 3 bases, with 13 bases between them. The germline gives CDR1 LGHNA, CDR2 YSLEER. CDR3 length: 15 amino acids.

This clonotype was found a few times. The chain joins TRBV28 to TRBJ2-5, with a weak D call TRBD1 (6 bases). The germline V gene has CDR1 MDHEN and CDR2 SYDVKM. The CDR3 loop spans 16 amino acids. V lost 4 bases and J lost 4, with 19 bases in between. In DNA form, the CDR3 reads TGTGCCAGCAGTTCGAGTAAACCGGGACAACGAGAGACCCAGTACTTC. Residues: CASSSSKPGQRETQYF.

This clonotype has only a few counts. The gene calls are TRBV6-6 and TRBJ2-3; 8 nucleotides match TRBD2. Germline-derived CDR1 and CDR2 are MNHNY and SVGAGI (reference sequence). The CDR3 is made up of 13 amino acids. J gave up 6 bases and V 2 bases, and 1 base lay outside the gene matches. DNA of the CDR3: TGTGCCAGCAGTTACGGGACTAGGGATACGCAGTATTTT. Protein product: CASSYGTRDTQYF.

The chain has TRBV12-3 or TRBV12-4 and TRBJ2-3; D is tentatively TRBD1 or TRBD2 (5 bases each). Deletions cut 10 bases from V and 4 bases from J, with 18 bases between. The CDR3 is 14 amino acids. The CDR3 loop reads CATLRGGGPDTQYF. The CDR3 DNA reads TGTGCCACCTTAAGGGGTGGCGGGCCAGATACGCAGTATTTT.